This TCR beta chain is drawn from a study of long-term antiretroviral therapy in people with HIV. Study-wide points: Control repertoires displayed wider CDR3 length ranges than the HIV repertoires. Transplant-donor-level diversity was not reached after ART, though diversity increased.

Investigators performed immunoSEQ version v3.0 at survey level. Only in-frame clones appear in the TCRdb table, and some are missing; sequencing was by immunoSEQ multiplex PCR. The sample shows approximately 30,000 clones, about 85% of them seen only once. Trimming pared 5 bases from V and 0 bases from J, leaving 11 bases between. The CDR3 runs 15 residues. Germline CDR1 reads SNHLY; CDR2 reads FYNNEI. There was at least one pre-ART PBMC sample for each donor, plus at least two post-ART PBMC samples. Amounts of roughly 0.9-10 million cryopreserved PBMC were held in the samples before DNA extraction. Of note for this clone: The antigen remains undetermined.

The sequencing here drew on unsorted PBMCs, taken 3 years after starting antiretroviral therapy. The receptor comes from a man aged 40-50 years with HIV. The chain has TRBV2 and TRBJ1-3; TRBD1 is a possible D gene (6 bases). CDR3 in amino acids: CASSPSGVSGNTIYF. CDR3 coding DNA: TGTGCCAGCAGTCCGTCAGGGGTCTCTGGAAACACCATATATTTT. The full variable domain, rest sourced from reference TRBV2 and TRBJ1-3, is EPEVTQTPSHQVTQMGQEVILRCVPISNHLYFYWYRQILGQKVEFLVSFYNNEISEKSEIFDDQFSVERPDGSNFTLKIRSTKLEDSAMYFCASSPSGVSGNTIYFGEGSWLTVV.